One and the same sample provided the 32 T cell receptor beta chains below, sequenced in a study of spatial heterogeneity in lung cancer. From the 5' RACE reads, TCRdb called clonotypes with MiXCR, one entry per CDR3 protein. The data contain 950 to 1,500 distinct CDR3 sequences, 27% of them singletons. Sample time point: sample taken at primary tumor resection. This sample comprised normal lung tissue next to the tumor, obtained at surgery. The receptors were sampled from a female donor with early-stage non-small cell lung cancer.

By proportion, this clonotype is large. V gene TRBV7-2 combines with J gene TRBJ2-2; 12 nucleotides match TRBD2. Germline values: CDR1 SGHTA, CDR2 FQGNSA. The CDR3 is 21 amino acids. The junction had 13 bases not matched to a gene; V was cut back by 2 bases and J by 0 bases. CDR3 in amino acids: CASSLPNSLAGGFTNTGELFF. The DNA of the CDR3 is TGTGCCAGCAGCTTACCAAACTCTCTAGCGGGGGGGTTCACGAACACCGGGGAGCTGTTTTTT.

The rearrangement links TRBV30 to TRBJ2-5; D gene unclear. The CDR3 runs 12 residues. Germline CDR1 reads GTSNPN; CDR2 reads SVGIG (reference sequence). The V and J ends lost 3 bases and 4 bases respectively, with 9 bases between them. The CDR3 region has the DNA TGTGCCTGGAGCTTTAAGAGAGAGACCCAGTACTTC. As protein: CAWSFKRETQYF.

This clonotype is medium-sized by share. The chain employs TRBV20-1 and TRBJ1-5; D gene ambiguous. The CDR3 runs 15 residues. Germline V gives CDR1 DFQATT, CDR2 SNEGSKA (reference sequence). The V end was cut by 0 bases, the J end by 2 bases, with 11 bases between. DNA for the CDR3: TGCAGTGCTAGAGAAGCCCAGTGGGGCAATCAGCCCCAGCATTTT. As protein: CSAREAQWGNQPQHF.

The V gene is TRBV5-8, the J gene TRBJ2-1; D is tentatively TRBD1 or TRBD2 (5 bases each). Germline CDR1 reads SGHTS; CDR2 reads YDEGEE. This CDR3 has 16 amino acids. V was clipped by 7 bases and J by 0 bases, with 17 bases between them. CDR3 loop: CASGDPARSSYNEQFF. In nucleotides, the CDR3 is TGTGCCAGCGGGGACCCGGCCCGAAGCTCCTACAATGAGCAGTTCTTC.

Judged by abundance, this clonotype is large (0.1 to 1%). This chain uses TRBV5-1 with TRBJ2-5; no clear D gene. The V gene lost 0 bases and the J gene lost 5 bases, with 11 bases spanning the gap. Looked up from germline, CDR1 is SGHRS and CDR2 is YFSETQ. The CDR3 runs to 14 residues. The CDR3: CASSLDRGGETQYF. The DNA for the CDR3 is TGCGCCAGCAGCTTGGATCGAGGCGGCGAGACCCAGTACTTC.

This clonotype is large. This chain connects TRBV6-1 to TRBJ2-5; D might be TRBD1 or TRBD2, each matching 5 bases. Germline V gene data show CDR1 as MNHNS and CDR2 as SASEGT. Trimming removed 0 bases at V and 3 bases at J, with 20 bases between. The CDR3 has 18 amino acids. CDR3 nucleotide sequence: TGTGCCAGCAGTGAAGCGGGGACCGGACGGACTTCGGAAGAGACCCAGTACTTC. It is translated as CASSEAGTGRTSEETQYF.

Judged by abundance, this clonotype is medium-sized. CDR3 sequence reads: CASSPEGQHYEQYF. In nucleotides, the CDR3 is TGTGCCAGCAGCCCCGAGGGACAGCACTACGAGCAGTACTTC. The rearrangement joins TRBV9 to TRBJ2-7; 7 bases line up with TRBD1. The V and J ends lost 4 bases and 3 bases, in that order; junction bases with no gene match: 7. Germline V gives CDR1 SGDLS, CDR2 YYNGEE. This CDR3 contains 14 residues.

V and J are TRBV19 and TRBJ2-1, with D tentatively TRBD1 (5 bases). The germline CDR1 and CDR2 sequences are LNHDA and SQIVND (reference sequence). CDR3 size: 15 residues. Trimming took 5 bases from V and 2 from J, leaving 13 bases between them. The CDR3 DNA is TGTGCCAGTAGTCCCCGACAGTCGACCTACAATGAGCAGTTCTTC. Translation: CASSPRQSTYNEQFF. Supplemented by reference TRBV19 and TRBJ2-1, the full variable domain reads DGGITQSPKYLFRKEGQNVTLSCEQNLNHDAMYWYRQDPGQGLRLIYYSQIVNDFQKGDIAEGYSVSREKKESFPLTVTSAQKNPTAFYLCASSPRQSTYNEQFFGPGTRLTVL.

The table lists this clonotype with a count of one. The rearrangement uses TRBV5-1 and TRBJ1-5, with a weak D call TRBD1 (6 bases). CDR1 is SGHRS and CDR2 is YFSETQ in the germline V gene. The CDR3 consists of 19 residues. Trimming pared 2 bases from V and 0 bases from J, leaving 21 bases between. CDR3 sequence reads: CASSLHPLGQLYSNQPQHF. CDR3 coding DNA: TGCGCCAGCAGCTTACATCCCCTCGGACAGCTATATAGCAATCAGCCCCAGCATTTT.

This clonotype was observed a handful of times. The J gene is TRBJ1-1, the V gene TRBV5-4; D unresolved. The CDR3 extends over 14 amino acids. With 5 bases removed from V and 4 bases from J, the gap between germline ends came to 15 bases. The germline CDR1 and CDR2 sequences are SGHNT and YYREEE (reference sequence). The CDR3 region is CASRRGPSATEAFF. The DNA for the CDR3 is TGTGCCAGCAGACGCGGACCGAGCGCCACTGAAGCTTTCTTT.

The chain recombines TRBV27 with TRBJ2-3, with D perhaps TRBD1 (5 bases). The germline V and J ends were trimmed by 6 bases and 0 bases, with 7 bases remaining between them. CDR1 is MNHEY and CDR2 is SMNVEV in the germline V gene (reference sequence). This CDR3 comprises 13 residues. The CDR3 protein is CASSDSSTDTQYF. The CDR3 bases are TGTGCCAGCAGCGACAGTAGCACAGATACGCAGTATTTT.

This clonotype was counted only a few times. The rearrangement links TRBV25-1 to TRBJ1-1; D is ambiguous. Germline values: CDR1 MGHDK, CDR2 SYGVNS. Trimming pared 4 bases from V and 4 bases from J, leaving 10 bases between. The CDR3 has 13 amino acids. The CDR3 DNA is TGTGCCAGCAGTGCGACGGGAAGCACTGAAGCTTTCTTT. Residues: CASSATGSTEAFF.

The V call is TRBV10-3, the J call TRBJ2-7, with a tentative D call TRBD1 (5 bases). V was cut by 3 bases and J by 4 bases, with 16 bases left in between. This CDR3 region has 15 residues. Germline V gives CDR1 ENHRY, CDR2 SYGVKD. CDR3 bases: TGTGCCATCAGTGACCATCGACAGCGAGATTACGAGCAGTACTTC. The encoded protein is CAISDHRQRDYEQYF.

About this clonotype: Possible read error: a much larger clone is one base away. V is TRBV11-1 and J is TRBJ2-1; D is unclear. Germline V gives CDR1 SGHAT, CDR2 FQDESV (reference sequence). This CDR3 comprises 12 residues. V dropped 2 bases and J dropped 8 bases, with 7 bases sitting between them. The CDR3 protein is CASSLRVYEQFF. The DNA of the CDR3 is TGTGCCAGCAGCTTAAGAGTTTATGAGCAGTTCTTC.

The rearrangement uses TRBV7-9 and TRBJ2-5, with unresolved D. This CDR3 is built from 15 residues. V lost 2 bases and J lost 5, with 15 bases in between. Per the germline V gene, CDR1 is SEHNR and CDR2 is FQNEAQ (reference sequence). The chain's CDR3 is CASSLIRPIAETQYF. DNA for the CDR3: TGTGCCAGCAGCTTAATTAGACCCATAGCCGAGACCCAGTACTTC.

By sample share, this clonotype is large. This chain connects TRBV10-3 to TRBJ2-5; D ambiguous. This CDR3 contains 15 residues. Between the trimmed V and J ends, which lost 3 bases and 1 base, there was a span of 12 bases. Germline V gives CDR1 ENHRY, CDR2 SYGVKD. CDR3 sequence reads: CAISDPGRAQETQYF. Written as DNA, the CDR3 is TGTGCCATCAGTGACCCTGGACGGGCCCAAGAGACCCAGTACTTC.

This clonotype has only a few counts. The chain has TRBV6-2 or TRBV6-3 and TRBJ2-7; D is perhaps TRBD2 (6 bases). The CDR3 spans 17 residues. Germline CDR1 reads MNHEY; CDR2 reads SVGEGT. V lost 4 bases and J 2 bases, leaving 21 bases between the germline ends. CDR3 sequence (DNA): TGTGCCAGCAGTTCAAACACCCGGAGGGCAGGAACCTACGAGCAGTACTTC. Translation gives CASSSNTRRAGTYEQYF.

By share, this clonotype counts as large (0.1 to 1%). The chain recombines TRBV19 with TRBJ2-2, with 11 bases matching TRBD1. The CDR3 is 15 amino acids. CDR1 and CDR2 from the germline V gene are LNHDA and SQIVND (reference sequence). V shed 6 bases and J 4 bases; nucleotides not matched to a gene: 4. CDR3 region: CASSGTGGGTGELFF. DNA of the CDR3: TGTGCCAGTAGCGGGACAGGGGGAGGCACCGGGGAGCTGTTTTTT. Looking up the rest from reference TRBV19 and TRBJ2-2 gives the full variable domain: DGGITQSPKYLFRKEGQNVTLSCEQNLNHDAMYWYRQDPGQGLRLIYYSQIVNDFQKGDIAEGYSVSREKKESFPLTVTSAQKNPTAFYLCASSGTGGGTGELFFGEGSRLTVL.

This clonotype is a singleton in its sample. The V and J genes are TRBV5-1 and TRBJ2-3; tentatively, D is TRBD1 (5 bases). The CDR3 consists of 17 residues. Trimming removed 0 bases at V and 3 bases at J, with 17 bases between. CDR1 SGHRS and CDR2 YFSETQ come from the germline V gene. CDR3 protein: CASSLVVVGPTTDTQYF. The CDR3 DNA follows: TGCGCCAGCAGCTTGGTGGTCGTGGGGCCGACAACAGATACGCAGTATTTT.

The V and J genes are TRBV7-2 and TRBJ2-3; 7 nucleotides align to TRBD1. The J segment lost 5 bases and the V segment lost 1 base, leaving 6 bases of the junction unmatched. There are 15 residues in the CDR3. CDR1 and CDR2 (germline): SGHTA, FQGNSA. The CDR3 bases are TGTGCCAGCAGCTTAGGACAGGGCGCACGAGATACGCAGTATTTT. As protein: CASSLGQGARDTQYF.

In its sample, this clonotype is large (0.1 to 1%). DNA for the CDR3: TGCGCCAGTGGGGACAGCCTAGCCAAAAACATTCAGTACTTC. Residues: CASGDSLAKNIQYF. The chain employs TRBV5-1 and TRBJ2-4; 7 nucleotides align to TRBD1. Germline-derived CDR1 and CDR2 are SGHRS and YFSETQ. Germline trimming cut 8 bases from V and 0 bases from J; bases unmatched to any gene: 5. There are 14 residues in the CDR3.

In this sample, this clonotype is large. The V and J genes are TRBV19 and TRBJ1-5; D not resolved. V lost 4 bases to trimming and J lost 0 bases, with 10 bases between them. This CDR3 is built from 15 residues. From germline, CDR1 is LNHDA and CDR2 SQIVND (reference sequence). CDR3 residues: CASSTTDSSNQPQHF. CDR3 bases: TGTGCCAGTAGTACAACAGATTCTAGCAATCAGCCCCAGCATTTT. The full variable domain, its missing parts supplied by reference TRBV19 and TRBJ1-5, is DGGITQSPKYLFRKEGQNVTLSCEQNLNHDAMYWYRQDPGQGLRLIYYSQIVNDFQKGDIAEGYSVSREKKESFPLTVTSAQKNPTAFYLCASSTTDSSNQPQHFGDGTRLSIL.

This clonotype has only a few counts. V gene TRBV9 combines with J gene TRBJ2-3; 7 nucleotides line up with TRBD2. The CDR3 runs 16 residues. V lost 4 bases and J lost 7; bases outside the gene matches: 15. Germline V gene data show CDR1 as SGDLS and CDR2 as YYNGEE. The CDR3, as DNA: TGTGCCAGCAGCCCCGGACCTAGCGGAGGGGTGAATACGCAGTATTTT. As protein: CASSPGPSGGVNTQYF. The variable domain in full, completed from reference TRBV9 and TRBJ2-3, reads DSGVTQTPKHLITATGQRVTLRCSPRSGDLSVYWYQQSLDQGLQFLIQYYNGEERAKGNILERFSAQQFPDLHSELNLSSLELGDSALYFCASSPGPSGGVNTQYFGPGTRLTVL.

This chain connects TRBV20-1 to TRBJ2-1; TRBD2 matches at 10 bases. With 6 bases clipped from V and 10 bases from J, the junction kept 12 bases outside the gene matches. Germline V CDR1 and CDR2: DFQATT, SNEGSKA (reference sequence). The CDR3 covers 14 residues. CDR3 DNA: TGCAGTGCCGCGCAGCGGGGGGGCCGAGTAGAGCAGTTCTTC. This encodes CSAAQRGGRVEQFF.

This clonotype is termed medium-sized. This chain connects TRBV7-2 to TRBJ2-1; 7 bases line up with TRBD1. V lost 4 bases and J lost 12; bases outside the gene matches: 6. The CDR3 covers 12 residues. Germline CDR1 and CDR2: SGHTA and FQGNSA. CDR3 sequence: CASSSTGQGQFF. In DNA, the CDR3 is TGTGCCAGCAGCTCGACAGGGCAGGGGCAGTTCTTC.

This clonotype counts as large (0.1 to 1%). V gene TRBV28 combines with J gene TRBJ2-4; D uncertain. The CDR3 is made up of 12 amino acids. Germline values: CDR1 MDHEN, CDR2 SYDVKM. Trimming cost V 3 bases and J 5 bases, with 5 bases left between them. This chain's CDR3 is CASSLGENIQYF. The CDR3, as DNA: TGTGCCAGCAGTTTGGGCGAAAACATTCAGTACTTC.

In this sample, this clonotype is large. The gene calls are TRBV20-1 and TRBJ2-7; the match to TRBD2 covers 9 bases. The V segment lost 1 base and the J segment 1 base; nucleotides outside the gene matches: 8. The CDR3 runs 16 residues. Germline V CDR1 and CDR2: DFQATT, SNEGSKA (reference sequence). CDR3 coding DNA: TGCAGTGCTAGAGGCGGCAGGCTAGCGGGGTCCTACGAGCAGTACTTC. This codes for CSARGGRLAGSYEQYF.

This clonotype ranks as medium-sized. This rearrangement joins TRBV6-6 to TRBJ2-5, with D possibly called TRBD1 or TRBD2 (5 bases each). This CDR3 comprises 12 residues. Germline CDR1 MNHNY, CDR2 SVGAGI (reference sequence). The V end was cut by 6 bases, the J end by 3 bases, with 8 bases between. This CDR3 reads CASRQEEETQYF. The CDR3 DNA follows: TGTGCCAGCAGACAGGAGGAAGAGACCCAGTACTTC.

This clonotype is classed as medium-sized. This sequence joins TRBV29-1 and TRBJ2-1, with TRBD2 matching over 8 bases. Germline trimming cut 5 bases from V and 3 bases from J; bases unmatched to any gene: 9. Germline lookup yields CDR1 SQVTM and CDR2 ANQGSEA. This CDR3 spans 15 amino acids. CDR3 in amino acids: CSVMKAGADYNEQFF. The CDR3 bases are TGCAGCGTTATGAAAGCGGGGGCGGACTACAATGAGCAGTTCTTC.

This clonotype was detected only a few times. The V call is TRBV3-1, the J call TRBJ2-5; TRBD1 is a possible D gene (5 bases). V dropped 4 bases and J dropped 3 bases, with 15 bases sitting between them. The germline V gene has CDR1 LGHDT and CDR2 YNNKEL (reference sequence). CDR3 length: 15 amino acids. CDR3 sequence reads: CASSLFGSREETQYF. CDR3 coding DNA: TGTGCCAGCAGCCTCTTTGGCTCCAGGGAAGAGACCCAGTACTTC.

In its sample, this clonotype ranks as hyperexpanded (1% or more). The V gene is TRBV29-1, the J gene TRBJ2-3; D unclear. Germline loops: CDR1 SQVTM, CDR2 ANQGSEA. Trimming shortened V by 1 base and J by 0 bases, and 8 bases separated the two germline ends. CDR3 size: 14 residues. In DNA form, the CDR3 reads TGCAGCGTTGAAGTTGCGAGTAGCACAGATACGCAGTATTTT. Residues: CSVEVASSTDTQYF.

This clonotype was seen more than once but under ten times. Germline is not matched at one junction end, which may reflect a read error. This chain joins TRBV18 and TRBJ2-7, with D unclear. Germline V gives CDR1 KGHSH, CDR2 LQKENI. This CDR3 contains 13 residues. The CDR3 sequence: CASSPQQNYEQYF. In DNA form, the CDR3 reads TGTGCCAGCTCGCCACAACAGAACTACGAGCAGTACTTC.